The 5 T cell receptor beta chains in this list originate from one sample, sequenced in a study of T cell responses to AZD1222 COVID-19 vaccine. Profiling relied on immunoSEQ multiplex PCR, and the TCRdb table lists in-frame clones only, not all of them. The sample records 86,000 or so clones, more than 75% being singletons. Sequenced material: peripheral blood, taken on day 0 of AZD1222 vaccination. Receptors were obtained from an adult in good health.

V usage is TRBV3-1 (or the pseudogene TRBV3-2) and J usage is TRBJ1-1, with D unclear. Germline CDR1 LGHDT, CDR2 YNNKEL (reference sequence). This CDR3 region has 14 residues. With 0 bases removed from V and 4 bases from J, the gap between germline ends came to 9 bases. The DNA for the CDR3 is TGTGCCAGCAGCCAAGATTGGGGTGTCACTGAAGCTTTCTTT. Protein product: CASSQDWGVTEAFF.

V usage is TRBV7-9 and J usage is TRBJ2-1, with D perhaps given as TRBD1 or TRBD2 (5 bases each). The CDR3 sequence is 14 residues long. Germline V gene sequence: CDR1 SEHNR, CDR2 FQNEAQ (reference sequence). Trimming took off 1 base at V and 7 bases at J, with 11 bases between the two ends. Here the CDR3 DNA reads TGTGCCAGCAGCTTAGGGGACCATCATAATGAGCAGTTCTTC. This translates into CASSLGDHHNEQFF.

Here the CDR3 reads CASSEITGASQPQHF. CDR3 nucleotide sequence: TGTGCCAGCAGTGAAATAACAGGAGCAAGTCAGCCCCAGCATTTT. This chain joins TRBV6-1 and TRBJ1-5; TRBD1 is a possible D gene (5 bases). The CDR3 has 15 amino acids. The germline gives CDR1 MNHNS, CDR2 SASEGT. Trimming shortened V by 2 bases and J by 6 bases, and 14 bases separated the two germline ends.

The J gene is TRBJ1-1, the V gene TRBV6-5; TRBD1 is a possible D gene (5 bases). Deletions cut 8 bases from V and 4 bases from J, with 14 bases between. This CDR3 is built from 13 residues. Germline V CDR1 and CDR2: MNHEY, SVGAGI. For the CDR3, the DNA is TGTGCCAGCCAAAGGCTTGGGGGCACTGAAGCTTTCTTT. Protein sequence: CASQRLGGTEAFF.

The gene calls are TRBV28 and TRBJ2-7; possible D gene TRBD1, 6 bases. The CDR3 contains 14 residues. From germline, CDR1 is MDHEN and CDR2 SYDVKM. The germline V and J ends were trimmed by 9 bases and 5 bases, with 20 bases remaining between them. The DNA for the CDR3 is TGTGCCAGTTTTCTCGGGCAGGGGAAACACGAGCAGTACTTC. This sequence encodes CASFLGQGKHEQYF.